This T cell receptor (beta chain) was sequenced during a study of vaccination and CD4 T cells after COVID-19. Overall study context: In the convalescent group, nasal swab PCR was SARS-CoV-2 positive; roughly 9 cases were mild and one severe.

Trimming took 5 bases from V and 2 from J, leaving 11 bases between them. Germline V gene data show CDR1 as MGHDK and CDR2 as SYGVNS. The CDR3 has 14 residues. The Oncomine TCR Beta short-read assay sequenced DNA from cultured CD4+ T cells. From CD4+ T cells that had been cultured, genomic DNA was extracted. TCRdb ran MiXCR on the PCR reads and lists one entry per CDR3 protein. Of fewer than 25,000 distinct CDR3 sequences in the sample, about 41% were seen once. As concerns this clonotype: The target antigen is unknown.

As to treatment: roughly 10-day PBMC culture with coronavirus spike peptide pools or control peptides (ViraFEST assay). The chain uses TRBV25-1 and TRBJ2-3; a weak D match, TRBD2 (6 bases). Sequencing was carried out using CD4+ T cells from blood, cultured in vitro. The clonotype comes from a human donor who had recovered from COVID-19. CDR3 DNA: TGTGCCAGCAGTTGGGCGGGATCCACAGATACGCAGTATTTT. Protein sequence: CASSWAGSTDTQYF.